This TCR beta chain was captured by sequencing in a study of blood T cell repertoires in COVID-19 (dated by TCRdb to about 2020). Broadly, across the study: Samples covering the acute and convalescent phases of COVID-19 were provided by collaborators in the United States, Italy and Spain. The prospective study material was composed of cDNA or gDNA derived from T cells, B-cell-depleted T cells, or PBMCs. The dataset comprised deeply sampled blood TCRbeta repertoires from subjects exposed to, actively infected with, or recovered from COVID-19. The repertoires were made available in a free public database intended to serve as a resource for research on the immune response to SARS-CoV-2. The samples were drawn from the first 160 participants of the ongoing ImmuneRACE study and from roughly 1,300 subjects provided by 6 global collaborators. Nearly every sample came with metadata listing a de-identified subject ID, COVID-19 status, age in years and sex. Where HLA class I and class II types were available, the types were taken from metadata supplied by the sample provider, not from assay-based typing.

Note on this clone: Its target antigen remains unknown. One base away there is no much larger clone; base qualities are not given.

TCRbeta CDR3 regions were amplified from genomic DNA using the immunoSEQ Assay, a bias-controlled multiplex PCR. As for the authors' bioinformatics: The number of nucleated cells in each sample was estimated by amplification of reference gene primers within the assay. To quantify the absolute abundance of each unique TCRbeta CDR3 rearrangement, sequence reads were collapsed and filtered. For each sample, productive Simpson clonality was calculated by taking the square root of Simpson's diversity index across productive rearrangements. This is the immuneACCESS table as TCRdb keeps it, with only in-frame sequences that have V and J called. A part of the clones is gone; compared with another copy, unresolved V genes explain less than half, and the rest is unexplained. The V and J calls and clone size are taken from that table; D and trimming were inferred from the DNA. This sample gives some 120,000 clones in total; 70% to 85% of them show up just once. The top ten clones comprise 9% to 15% of the sample.

V loses 2 bases of germline sequence and J loses 0 bases, and the interval between the two ends is 9 bases. The CDR3 runs 14 amino acids, cysteine and phenylalanine included. Of all the DNA, just the CDR3 is kept, 42 bases in frame from base 1. For CDR1 and CDR2, the germline V gene lists SGHRS and YFSETQ. Results and caveats for the whole study, not just this receptor: The amount of clinical and demographic metadata varied by source and participant and was provided uncurated.

The collaborating institutions used their own protocols to collect whole blood in K2EDTA tubes. For TCRbeta analysis, collaborators shipped samples as frozen whole blood, isolated PBMCs, or DNA extracted from either of those sample types. Sample: peripheral blood. The sequence is built from TRBV5-1 and TRBJ2-7; D gene: possibly TRBD2, on 7 matching bases. The receptor comes from a woman aged 60-75 years with acute or convalescent COVID-19. Read as DNA, the sequence is TGCGCCAGCAGCTTAGGGGGGGTCTCCTACGAGCAGTACTTC. Its translation reads: CASSLGGVSYEQYF.